One and the same sample provided the 12 T cell receptor beta chains below, sequenced in a study of T cell repertoires in cytomegalovirus infection. These receptors' targets are unknown. MiXCR, applied by TCRdb to the reads, yields one record per CDR3 protein. The sample shows about 570,000 distinct CDR3 sequences, approximately 40% of them seen only once. The sequenced sample was cultured PBMCs, obtained from culture after CMV antigen stimulation. The receptors originated from a human donor in good health (CMV status not recorded). Some clones in this sample may be carry-over from other donors' samples.

The rearrangement joins TRBV6-2 or TRBV6-3 to TRBJ2-3; 8 bases match TRBD2. Germline assignment: CDR1 MNHEY and CDR2 SVGEGT. Losses at the gene ends were 6 bases for V and 3 bases for J; bases not matched to a gene: 8. This CDR3 is 15 amino acids long. CDR3 nucleotide sequence: TGTGCCAGCAGCTCAGCGGGGGCGACTACAGATACGCAGTATTTT. As protein: CASSSAGATTDTQYF.

This sequence joins TRBV28 and TRBJ2-3; 8 positions match TRBD2. Trimming cost V 6 bases and J 4 bases; bases outside gene matches: 12. This CDR3 contains 16 residues. CDR1 and CDR2 (germline): MDHEN, SYDVKM. For the CDR3, the DNA is TGTGCCAGCAGCAAAGTCCCGGGACTAGAGTCAGATACGCAGTATTTT. This codes for CASSKVPGLESDTQYF.

This rearrangement joins TRBV20-1 to TRBJ1-1; D gene unclear. This CDR3 is built from 11 residues. V lost 2 bases to trimming and J lost 4 bases, with 5 bases between them. In germline, CDR1 is DFQATT, CDR2 SNEGSKA (reference sequence). Here the CDR3 DNA reads TGCAGTGCTAGAATGGGCACTGAAGCTTTCTTT. This gives the protein CSARMGTEAFF.

The V call is TRBV7-9, the J call TRBJ1-2; 9 nucleotides match TRBD1. Trimming removed 5 bases from V and 4 bases from J; junction bases left unmatched: 2. In germline, CDR1 is SEHNR, CDR2 FQNEAQ (reference sequence). The CDR3 is 13 amino acids. The CDR3 DNA follows: TGTGCCAGCAGCGAGGACAGGGGCTATGGCTACACCTTC. Amino acid sequence: CASSEDRGYGYTF.

This clonotype was observed a few times. This chain connects TRBV6-5 to TRBJ1-4, with 8 positions matching TRBD1. The CDR3 is 16 amino acids. Germline V gives CDR1 MNHEY, CDR2 SVGAGI. Germline trimming cut 6 bases from V and 1 base from J; bases unmatched to any gene: 7. CDR3 region: CASSAGQGGTNEKLFF. The CDR3 DNA reads TGTGCCAGCAGCGCCGGACAGGGCGGAACTAATGAAAAACTGTTTTTT.

A note on this clonotype: Relative to the germline gene, one junction end is altered; a read error may explain this. V and J are TRBV4-3 and TRBJ2-3, with D possibly matching TRBD2 (5 bases). Germline values: CDR1 LGHNA, CDR2 YSLEER. This CDR3 has 15 residues. The CDR3 protein is CASSQAPSPRDRQYF. The CDR3 region has the DNA TGCGCCAGCAGCCAAGCCCCCTCTCCCCGGGATAGGCAGTATTTT.

The V call is TRBV5-1, the J call TRBJ1-6, with 7 bases lining up with TRBD1. The germline V gene encodes CDR1 SGHRS and CDR2 YFSETQ. This CDR3 region has 12 residues. V was pared by 0 bases and J by 13 bases, with 1 base of the junction left unmatched. CDR3 coding DNA: TGCGCCAGCAGCTTGGAACAGGGGCCCCTCCACTTT. Translated: CASSLEQGPLHF.

This clonotype showed up just a few times. The chain has TRBV10-3 and TRBJ1-5; no firm D call. This CDR3 is built from 13 residues. The ends were cut back, 4 bases at V and 6 bases at J, with 10 bases in the middle. Germline CDR1 reads ENHRY; CDR2 reads SYGVKD. The CDR3 DNA follows: TGTGCCATCAGTGTAGCAGAAAGTCAGCCCCAGCATTTT. Translating gives CAISVAESQPQHF.

The CDR3 nucleotides read TGTGCCAGCAGCCTTAAGGGTCAGGGCTTTTTAAGGGAGACCCAGTACTTC. Amino acid sequence: CASSLKGQGFLRETQYF. The gene calls are TRBV12-3 or TRBV12-4 and TRBJ2-5; perhaps TRBD1 as D (5 bases). CDR3 length: 17 residues. The germline V and J ends were trimmed by 6 bases and 5 bases, with 25 bases remaining between them.

The J gene is TRBJ2-5, the V gene TRBV12-3 or TRBV12-4; 13 bases agree with TRBD2. The CDR3 totals 15 residues. The trim removed 3 bases at V and 5 bases at J, leaving 3 bases unmatched. The CDR3 sequence is CASSFTSGGAETQYF. CDR3 nucleotides: TGTGCCAGCAGTTTTACTAGCGGGGGGGCGGAGACCCAGTACTTC.

The V and J genes are TRBV29-1 and TRBJ2-3, with a weak D call TRBD1 (6 bases). CDR3 length: 13 residues. Germline CDR1 is SQVTM and CDR2 is ANQGSEA. V was pared by 6 bases and J by 3 bases, with 13 bases between. CDR3 residues: CSVGQVVTDTQYF. The CDR3 coding sequence is TGCAGCGTGGGACAAGTTGTAACAGATACGCAGTATTTT.

This clonotype was detected once. V and J are TRBV12-5 and TRBJ1-5, with unresolved D. V was pared by 4 bases and J by 5 bases, with 6 bases between. The CDR3 totals 12 residues. Germline V gene lookup returns CDR1 LGHNT and CDR2 FRNRAP. The chain's CDR3 is CASGSSDQPQHF. Written as DNA, the CDR3 is TGTGCTAGTGGTTCCTCGGATCAGCCCCAGCATTTT.